Listed here are 22 T cell receptor beta chains from one sample, sequenced in a study of blood T cell repertoires in COVID-19. TCRdb's copy holds only in-frame clones and misses some; the assay was immunoSEQ multiplex PCR. The repertoire holds roughly 520,000 clones, with around 89% as singletons. Sequencing was performed on PBMCs or T cells enriched from blood (not recorded which). These receptor sequences come from a woman in her thirties or forties who had recovered from COVID-19.

V is TRBV19 and J is TRBJ2-1, with 11 bases that match TRBD2. With V trimmed by 4 bases and J by 7 bases, 3 bases remained unmatched. CDR1 is LNHDA, CDR2 SQIVND, per germline (reference sequence). This CDR3 region has 14 residues. The CDR3 DNA follows: TGTGCCAGTAGTACCCGGACTAGCGGGAATGAGCAGTTCTTC. Residues: CASSTRTSGNEQFF.

This rearrangement joins TRBV6-5 to TRBJ1-5; D is possibly TRBD1 (5 bases). CDR3 length: 13 amino acids. In germline, CDR1 is MNHEY, CDR2 SVGAGI. V shed 8 bases and J shed 7 bases, with 15 bases lying between them. The CDR3 DNA reads TGTGCCAGCCGAGCATGGGGGGGGCAGCCCCAGCATTTT. Translation gives CASRAWGGQPQHF.

The CDR3 reads CASSLVRFEQYF. The CDR3, as DNA: TGTGCCAGCAGCTTAGTTCGGTTCGAGCAGTACTTC. The chain combines TRBV7-8 with TRBJ2-7; D is ambiguous. The germline gives CDR1 SGHVS, CDR2 FQNEAQ. Between the trimmed V and J ends, which lost 1 base and 6 bases, there was a span of 7 bases. The CDR3 spans 12 residues.

The V gene is TRBV6-6, the J gene TRBJ2-7; 11 nucleotides line up with TRBD1. The germline V gene has CDR1 MNHNY and CDR2 SVGAGI (reference sequence). The CDR3 contains 16 residues. Germline trimming cut 2 bases from V and 3 bases from J; bases unmatched to any gene: 6. This CDR3 is CASSYPKGQGDYEQYF. DNA for the CDR3: TGTGCCAGCAGTTACCCTAAGGGACAGGGGGACTACGAGCAGTACTTC.

CDR3 sequence (DNA): TGTGCCAGCAGTACAGTCTGGACAGCTAGCTCCTACGAGCAGTACTTC. This sequence encodes CASSTVWTASSYEQYF. The gene calls are TRBV28 and TRBJ2-7, with D maybe TRBD1 (6 bases). With 5 bases removed from V and 0 bases from J, the gap between germline ends came to 17 bases. The CDR3 contains 16 residues. Germline V lookup: CDR1 MDHEN, CDR2 SYDVKM.

CDR3 in amino acids: CASSFSGNYGYTF. DNA of the CDR3: TGTGCCAGTAGTTTCTCAGGGAACTATGGCTACACCTTC. The rearrangement joins TRBV19 to TRBJ1-2, with D possibly matching TRBD1 (5 bases). The CDR3 sequence is 13 residues long. Germline V gene sequence: CDR1 LNHDA, CDR2 SQIVND (reference sequence). V gave up 5 bases and J gave up 2 bases, with 9 bases separating them.

This clone was observed a single time. This chain links TRBV3-1 (or the pseudogene TRBV3-2) with TRBJ2-7; 10 bases fit TRBD2. V shed 1 base and J 4 bases; nucleotides not matched to a gene: 4. This CDR3 is 15 amino acids long. Germline V gene sequence: CDR1 LGHDT, CDR2 YNNKEL (reference sequence). DNA for the CDR3: TGTGCCAGCAGCCAAGCAACTAGCGGGGCTTACGAGCAGTACTTC. Translated: CASSQATSGAYEQYF.

The chain joins TRBV10-2 to TRBJ2-5; 8 nucleotides agree with TRBD2. The germline V gene encodes CDR1 WSHSY and CDR2 SAAADI. The CDR3 sequence is 16 residues long. J was trimmed by 6 bases and V by 2 bases; bases with no gene match: 11. The CDR3 loop reads CASSEGEREWMKTQYF. The CDR3 bases are TGCGCCAGCAGTGAGGGGGAGCGGGAGTGGATGAAGACCCAGTACTTC.

The chain is built from TRBV10-3 and TRBJ2-5; D is possibly TRBD1 (5 bases). Germline CDR1 is ENHRY and CDR2 is SYGVKD. Trimming shortened V by 3 bases and J by 5 bases, and 13 bases separated the two germline ends. This CDR3 contains 14 residues. CDR3 residues: CAISERQGGETQYF. In DNA form, the CDR3 reads TGTGCCATCAGTGAACGGCAGGGTGGGGAGACCCAGTACTTC.

The chain employs TRBV7-2 and TRBJ2-1, with D tentatively TRBD2 (5 bases). Between the trimmed V and J ends, which lost 1 base and 1 base, there was a span of 11 bases. Germline V gene data show CDR1 as SGHTA and CDR2 as FQGNSA. CDR3 length: 16 amino acids. The CDR3 nucleotides are TGTGCCAGCAGCTTAGGATACGGGAAATCCTACAATGAGCAGTTCTTC. This encodes CASSLGYGKSYNEQFF. Full variable domain (missing parts from reference TRBV7-2 and TRBJ2-1): GAGVSQSPSNKVTEKGKDVELRCDPISGHTALYWYRQSLGQGLEFLIYFQGNSAPDKSGLPSDRFSAERTGGSVSTLTIQRTQQEDSAVYLCASSLGYGKSYNEQFFGPGTRLTVL.

With regard to this clone: At one of its ends the junction is not consistent with the germline gene, which may arise from a read error. The chain is built from TRBV7-2 and TRBJ1-2, with TRBD1 matching over 7 bases. This CDR3 contains 15 residues. Germline CDR1 is SGHTA and CDR2 is FQGNSA. The CDR3 DNA sequence: TGTGCCAGCAGCTTAGGAGGGACAGTGAACTCTGGCTACACCTTC. Translation gives CASSLGGTVNSGYTF.

The J gene is TRBJ1-3, the V gene TRBV7-9; 7 nucleotides match TRBD1. Germline lookup yields CDR1 SEHNR and CDR2 FQNEAQ (reference sequence). This CDR3 contains 18 residues. The J segment lost 0 bases and the V segment lost 4 bases, leaving 12 bases of the junction unmatched. This chain's CDR3 is CASSSNQQGVVSGNTIYF. CDR3 DNA: TGTGCCAGCAGCTCTAACCAGCAGGGGGTAGTCTCTGGAAACACCATATATTTT. The whole variable domain, remainder taken from reference TRBV7-9 and TRBJ1-3, is DTGVSQNPRHKITKRGQNVTFRCDPISEHNRLYWYRQTLGQGPEFLTYFQNEAQLEKSRLLSDRFSAERPKGSFSTLEIQRTEQGDSAMYLCASSSNQQGVVSGNTIYFGEGSWLTVV.

This rearrangement joins TRBV29-1 to TRBJ2-7; 10 nucleotides match TRBD1. The CDR3 contains 15 residues. Germline V CDR1 and CDR2: SQVTM, ANQGSEA. V lost 3 bases, J lost 5 bases, and 10 bases stayed unmatched. CDR3 loop: CSVDWSGQGIHEQYF. The CDR3 bases are TGCAGCGTTGACTGGTCGGGACAGGGGATCCACGAGCAGTACTTC.

This clone occurred once. CDR3 sequence (DNA): TGTGCCAGCAGCCAAGGTCCGGGGAGGGCCATTTACGAGCAGTACTTC. Translation gives CASSQGPGRAIYEQYF. This sequence joins TRBV3-1 (or the pseudogene TRBV3-2) and TRBJ2-7; 7 bases agree with TRBD2. V lost 1 base to trimming and J lost 4 bases; unmatched junction nucleotides: 10. The CDR3 has 16 amino acids. The germline V gene has CDR1 LGHDT and CDR2 YNNKEL (reference sequence).

The CDR3 DNA sequence: TGTGCCAGCAGCCGGGGGACTAGCGGGAAGGTCACCGGGGAGCTGTTTTTT. It yields the protein CASSRGTSGKVTGELFF. The gene calls are TRBV3-1 (or the pseudogene TRBV3-2) and TRBJ2-2, with 13 bases fitting TRBD2. V lost 4 bases to trimming and J lost 4 bases; unmatched junction nucleotides: 6. This CDR3 contains 17 residues. CDR1 and CDR2 (germline): LGHDT, YNNKEL (reference sequence).

Only one count was recorded for this clone. This chain links TRBV2 with TRBJ1-2; no clear D gene. The CDR3 loop spans 13 amino acids. Germline V gives CDR1 SNHLY, CDR2 FYNNEI. V lost 7 bases, J lost 5 bases, and 14 bases lay in between. For the CDR3, the DNA is TGTGCCAGCACTCCACGGCGGCAATATGGCTACACCTTC. Protein: CASTPRRQYGYTF.

The genes are TRBV9 and TRBJ1-2; no reliable D call. Per germline, CDR1 SGDLS and CDR2 YYNGEE. The CDR3 has 14 residues. V was clipped by 0 bases and J by 3 bases, with 9 bases between them. CDR3: CASSVGARDYGYTF. DNA for the CDR3: TGTGCCAGCAGCGTAGGCGCGAGAGACTATGGCTACACCTTC.

The chain has TRBV11-2 and TRBJ2-1, with 10 nucleotides matching TRBD2. With V trimmed by 6 bases and J by 4 bases, 6 bases remained unmatched. The CDR3 length is 15 residues. The germline V gene has CDR1 SGHAT and CDR2 FQNNGV. Written as DNA, the CDR3 is TGTGCCAGCAGGTGGACTAGCGGAACATACAATGAGCAGTTCTTC. Translation: CASRWTSGTYNEQFF.

The table lists this clone with a few counts. The rearrangement uses TRBV28 and TRBJ1-2; D unresolved. The ends were cut back, 2 bases at V and 5 bases at J, with 15 bases in the middle. This CDR3 has 15 amino acids. Germline CDR1 reads MDHEN; CDR2 reads SYDVKM. The CDR3: CASSLKVTGRYGYTF. In DNA, the CDR3 is TGTGCCAGCAGTTTAAAAGTAACCGGGAGGTATGGCTACACCTTC.

The chain combines TRBV9 with TRBJ1-6; D ambiguous. Germline CDR1 is SGDLS and CDR2 is YYNGEE. The germline V and J ends were trimmed by 0 bases and 7 bases, with 11 bases remaining between them. This CDR3 has 15 amino acids. CDR3 nucleotides: TGTGCCAGCAGCGTAGCGCCAGGCCGAAATTCACCCCTCCACTTT. It encodes CASSVAPGRNSPLHF.

The count of this clone is one. This sequence joins TRBV7-9 and TRBJ1-1; possibly TRBD1 for D (5 bases). CDR3 size: 16 residues. V shed 3 bases and J shed 4 bases, with 18 bases lying between them. Germline CDR1 and CDR2: SEHNR and FQNEAQ (reference sequence). The CDR3 DNA reads TGTGCCAGCAGCTTGACTCGGGGGGTCGGTCGCACTGAAGCTTTCTTT. Its protein is CASSLTRGVGRTEAFF.

The CDR3 spells CASSPSVGGGNQPQHF. CDR3 nucleotide sequence: TGTGCCAGCTCACCCTCAGTGGGGGGGGGCAATCAGCCCCAGCATTTT. The rearrangement links TRBV18 to TRBJ1-5, with a possible D match to TRBD1 (5 bases). The CDR3 covers 16 residues. From germline, CDR1 is KGHSH and CDR2 LQKENI. With 3 bases removed from V and 2 bases from J, the gap between germline ends came to 14 bases. Based on the CDR3 plus reference TRBV18 and TRBJ1-5, the full variable domain is NAGVMQNPRHLVRRRGQEARLRCSPMKGHSHVYWYRQLPEEGLKFMVYLQKENIIDESGMPKERFSAEFPKEGPSILRIQQVVRGDSAAYFCASSPSVGGGNQPQHFGDGTRLSIL.